Sequencing of this T cell receptor (beta chain) was carried out in a study of T cells in Graves' hyperthyroidism and ophthalmopathy. RNA transcripts gave rise to amplified TCR beta CDR3 regions. The primer set for the first-round RT-PCR of the TCR CDR3 was HTBI. Each CDR3 protein is one row after TCRdb ran MiXCR on the multiplex PCR reads. The data show some 500,000 distinct CDR3 sequences, around an eighth seen once. This clonotype was found many times. As yet, its antigen is unknown. The CDR3 consists of 15 residues. V lost 3 bases, J lost 2 bases, and 11 bases lay in between. Per germline, CDR1 MNHEY and CDR2 SMNVEV (reference sequence). Study results and limitations: Blood also showed most of the thyroid clonotypes that were expanded above 0.001.

The authors obtained PBMCs from about 9 ml of fresh peripheral blood. Sequencing was carried out using blood. The chain joins TRBV27 to TRBJ1-3, with D perhaps TRBD1 (5 bases). This receptor was identified in a woman between 18 and 29 years old with Graves' hyperthyroidism. The CDR3 DNA reads as TGTGCCAGCAGTTTCGGGGGAAACGCTGGAAACACCATATATTTT. Translation: CASSFGGNAGNTIYF.